Below, 18 T cell receptor beta chains from the same sample are listed, as sequenced in a study of blood T cell repertoires in COVID-19. Profiling relied on immunoSEQ multiplex PCR, and the TCRdb table lists in-frame clones only, not all of them. The data show 200,000 to 250,000 clones, with roughly 90% seen just once and over 3% held by the top ten. Material: PBMCs or T cells enriched from blood (not recorded which). The receptors come from a woman aged 45 to 65 in a cohort exposed to, infected with or recovered from COVID-19 (not recorded which).

This CDR3 is CASSKGGHGVDEQYF. The CDR3 nucleotides read TGTGCCAGCAGCAAAGGGGGCCACGGTGTCGACGAGCAGTACTTC. The chain recombines TRBV21-1 with TRBJ2-7; the table names TRBD1, a call not compared with the DNA. TRBV21-1 is deemed a pseudogene. The CDR3 runs 15 residues.

The chain is built from TRBV7-2 and TRBJ2-1; the match to TRBD1 covers 7 bases. CDR3 length: 16 residues. The germline V gene has CDR1 SGHTA and CDR2 FQGNSA. V gave up 3 bases and J gave up 5 bases; unmatched junction bases: 10. The CDR3 spells CASSFPGQFLNNEQFF. The CDR3, as DNA: TGTGCCAGCAGCTTCCCGGGACAGTTCCTTAACAATGAGCAGTTCTTC.

This chain uses TRBV5-1 with TRBJ2-3; TRBD2 agrees at 12 bases. The CDR3 has 16 amino acids. V shed 5 bases and J 6 bases; nucleotides not matched to a gene: 10. Germline CDR1 SGHRS, CDR2 YFSETQ. The CDR3 bases are TGCGCCAGCAGGTCTCAGCTAGCGGGGGGGCCTGATACGCAGTATTTT. Protein: CASRSQLAGGPDTQYF.

This chain connects TRBV3-1 (or the pseudogene TRBV3-2) to TRBJ1-6; 8 positions match TRBD1. The V gene end was trimmed by 5 bases and the J gene end by 9 bases; junction bases not matched to a gene: 6. This CDR3 comprises 14 residues. In germline, CDR1 is LGHDT, CDR2 YNNKEL (reference sequence). The CDR3 sequence: CASSYGTGVSPLHF. The CDR3 coding sequence is TGTGCCAGCAGCTATGGGACAGGAGTTTCACCCCTCCACTTT.

This clone has only a few counts. The chain is built from TRBV7-9 and TRBJ1-2; D might be TRBD1 (6 bases). Germline CDR1 SEHNR, CDR2 FQNEAQ (reference sequence). V lost 5 bases to trimming and J lost 7 bases, with 11 bases between them. The CDR3 has 12 residues. The CDR3 nucleotides are TGTGCCAGCAGCACGGGACAAGTTGGCTACACCTTC. The encoded protein is CASSTGQVGYTF. The variable domain in full, completed from reference TRBV7-9 and TRBJ1-2, reads DTGVSQNPRHKITKRGQNVTFRCDPISEHNRLYWYRQTLGQGPEFLTYFQNEAQLEKSRLLSDRFSAERPKGSFSTLEIQRTEQGDSAMYLCASSTGQVGYTFGSGTRLTVV.

CDR3 loop: CAWNLGARYEQYF. In nucleotides, the CDR3 is TGTGCCTGGAATTTGGGAGCTCGCTACGAGCAGTACTTC. The V gene is TRBV30, the J gene TRBJ2-7, with D perhaps matching TRBD2 (5 bases). From germline, CDR1 is GTSNPN and CDR2 SVGIG (reference sequence). V lost 4 bases and J lost 3, with 13 bases in between. There are 13 residues in the CDR3.

This clone is a singleton in its sample. The gene calls are TRBV20-1 and TRBJ2-7, with a tentative D call TRBD1 (6 bases). The CDR3 loop spans 10 amino acids. From germline, CDR1 is DFQATT and CDR2 SNEGSKA (reference sequence). Trimming removed 3 bases from V and 13 bases from J, with 13 bases in between. For the CDR3, the DNA is TGCAGTGCTAGTTGGACAGTTGAATACTTC. This translates into CSASWTVEYF.

This clone has just a few counts. The gene calls are TRBV30 and TRBJ1-6; perhaps TRBD1 as D (5 bases). The CDR3 has 16 residues. Germline V gives CDR1 GTSNPN, CDR2 SVGIG (reference sequence). Deletions cut 3 bases from V and 1 base from J, with 13 bases between. The CDR3 DNA sequence: TGTGCCTGGAGCTTATCCCAGGGATCCTATAATTCACCCCTCCACTTT. It codes for CAWSLSQGSYNSPLHF.

The rearrangement joins TRBV15 to TRBJ1-5; 10 bases match TRBD1. This CDR3 region has 15 residues. The germline CDR1 and CDR2 sequences are LNHNV and YYDKDF (reference sequence). V lost 1 base and J lost 5; bases outside the gene matches: 2. The CDR3 DNA is TGTGCCACCAGCAGAGGGGGACAGGGGTATCAGCCCCAGCATTTT. It translates to CATSRGGQGYQPQHF.

V and J are TRBV4-3 and TRBJ1-2; 9 bases are a match to TRBD1. The germline gives CDR1 LGHNA, CDR2 YSLEER. CDR3 length equals 13 residues. V dropped 1 base and J dropped 8; count of bases not matched to a gene: 2. The CDR3 nucleotides are TGCGCCAGCAGCCAAGGGACAGGGGAGGGCTACACCTTC. This encodes CASSQGTGEGYTF.

The sample holds a few counts of this clone. The J gene is TRBJ1-5, the V gene TRBV11-2; D remains unclear. The CDR3 has 15 amino acids. Germline V gives CDR1 SGHAT, CDR2 FQNNGV. V lost 0 bases and J 7 bases, leaving 13 bases between the germline ends. CDR3 in DNA: TGTGCCAGCAGCTTAGATTTAGGAGGGCTCCAGCCCCAGCATTTT. It translates to CASSLDLGGLQPQHF.

The V gene is TRBV9, the J gene TRBJ2-2, with TRBD1 matching over 8 bases. The germline V gene encodes CDR1 SGDLS and CDR2 YYNGEE. The CDR3 extends over 16 amino acids. With 4 bases clipped from V and 2 bases from J, the junction kept 7 bases outside the gene matches. The chain's CDR3 is CASSPGGGPNTGELFF. The CDR3 DNA follows: TGTGCCAGCAGCCCAGGGGGCGGGCCCAACACCGGGGAGCTGTTTTTT. The variable domain in full, completed from reference TRBV9 and TRBJ2-2, reads DSGVTQTPKHLITATGQRVTLRCSPRSGDLSVYWYQQSLDQGLQFLIQYYNGEERAKGNILERFSAQQFPDLHSELNLSSLELGDSALYFCASSPGGGPNTGELFFGEGSRLTVL.

The genes are TRBV2 and TRBJ1-1; tentative D call: TRBD1 (5 bases). V lost 4 bases and J 7 bases, leaving 7 bases between the germline ends. Germline assignment: CDR1 SNHLY and CDR2 FYNNEI. The CDR3 sequence is 11 residues long. CDR3 region: CASSADSEAFF. Written as DNA, the CDR3 is TGTGCCAGCAGTGCCGACAGTGAAGCTTTCTTT.

The rearrangement joins TRBV25-1 to TRBJ1-2; D gene ambiguous. There are 10 residues in the CDR3. Trimming shortened V by 6 bases and J by 6 bases, and 5 bases separated the two germline ends. Germline CDR1 is MGHDK and CDR2 is SYGVNS. CDR3 coding DNA: TGTGCCAGCAGCTACGATGGCTACACCTTC. This encodes CASSYDGYTF.

Regarding this clone: An end of the junction does not agree with germline; a read error may underlie this. The rearrangement links TRBV7-3 to TRBJ2-3, with D possibly being TRBD1 (5 bases). The CDR3 has 13 amino acids. Germline values: CDR1 SGHTA, CDR2 FQGTGA. The CDR3 sequence: CASSPSLGGAFDF. In DNA, the CDR3 is TGTGCCAGCAGCCCATCTCTCGGTGGGGCGTTCGATTTT.

This chain connects TRBV14 to TRBJ2-3, with D unresolved. Trimming stripped 5 bases from V and 6 bases from J, with 15 bases between. Germline V gives CDR1 SGHDN, CDR2 FVKESK. The CDR3 has 14 residues. In nucleotides, the CDR3 is TGTGCCAGCAGCGTTCTTCCCGGGTTGGATACGCAGTATTTT. Its protein product is CASSVLPGLDTQYF. Combining the CDR3 with reference TRBV14 and TRBJ2-3 gives the whole variable domain EAGVTQFPSHSVIEKGQTVTLRCDPISGHDNLYWYRRVMGKEIKFLLHFVKESKQDESGMPNNRFLAERTGGTYSTLKVQPAELEDSGVYFCASSVLPGLDTQYFGPGTRLTVL.

The CDR3 loop is CAISEFTDGYTF. DNA for the CDR3: TGTGCCATCAGTGAATTTACGGATGGCTACACCTTC. The chain employs TRBV10-3 and TRBJ1-2, with D uncertain. The CDR3 is 12 residues long. V was cut by 3 bases and J by 6 bases, with 8 bases left in between. Per germline, CDR1 ENHRY and CDR2 SYGVKD.

This chain uses TRBV18 with TRBJ1-3; possible D gene TRBD1, 6 bases. The CDR3 runs 15 residues. The V gene's germline CDR1 is KGHSH and CDR2 LQKENI. The V end was cut by 2 bases, the J end by 3 bases, with 11 bases between. CDR3 nucleotide sequence: TGTGCCAGCTCACCAAATCAGGGGCTTGGAAACACCATATATTTT. This gives the protein CASSPNQGLGNTIYF.